Presented here are 28 T cell receptor beta chains from one specimen sequenced in a study of blood T cell repertoires in COVID-19. Method: immunoSEQ multiplex PCR; TCRdb's copy keeps in-frame clones and lacks some. The sample has about 300,000 clones, around nine tenths seen once. What was sequenced was peripheral blood. The origin of the receptors is a woman in her twenties or thirties with COVID-19, enrolled during active disease.

The chain uses TRBV5-1 and TRBJ2-7, with TRBD2 matching 7 bases. Germline trimming cut 2 bases from V and 2 bases from J; bases unmatched to any gene: 10. In germline, CDR1 is SGHRS, CDR2 YFSETQ. The CDR3 spans 16 residues. The CDR3 reads CASSFGLVRDPYEQYF. The DNA of the CDR3 is TGCGCCAGCAGCTTCGGACTAGTTCGAGACCCCTACGAGCAGTACTTC.

This sequence joins TRBV7-2 and TRBJ2-7; D possibly corresponds to TRBD1 (5 bases). CDR1 is SGHTA, CDR2 FQGNSA, per germline. CDR3 length equals 16 residues. Trimming took off 5 bases at V and 4 bases at J, with 21 bases between the two ends. The CDR3 loop reads CASSLGQSMSPYEQYF. The CDR3 region has the DNA TGTGCCAGCAGCCTCGGACAATCAATGTCCCCTTACGAGCAGTACTTC.

In this sample, this clone turned up a few times. This chain joins TRBV28 and TRBJ1-3; 7 nucleotides agree with TRBD1. This CDR3 spans 19 amino acids. Germline CDR1 MDHEN, CDR2 SYDVKM. The junction had 19 bases not matched to a gene; V was cut back by 7 bases and J by 1 base. CDR3: CASTQWTGSITKSGNTIYF. CDR3 nucleotide sequence: TGTGCCAGCACTCAGTGGACAGGATCGATAACCAAATCTGGAAACACCATATATTTT.

This chain joins TRBV28 and TRBJ2-7, with 8 bases matching TRBD2. V was pared by 8 bases and J by 6 bases, with 9 bases of the junction left unmatched. The length of the CDR3 is 13 residues. The germline gives CDR1 MDHEN, CDR2 SYDVKM. The CDR3 sequence: CASRGGRRGEQYF. CDR3 DNA sequence: TGTGCCAGCCGAGGCGGGAGGAGGGGCGAGCAGTACTTC.

J is TRBJ2-1 and V is TRBV24-1; D is perhaps TRBD1 (6 bases). V was clipped by 4 bases and J by 12 bases, with 15 bases between them. The length of the CDR3 is 13 residues. Germline values: CDR1 KGHDR, CDR2 SFDVKD. CDR3 protein: CATSETGQRGQFF. In nucleotides, the CDR3 is TGTGCCACCAGTGAGACCGGACAGCGAGGGCAGTTCTTC.

This clone has only one observation. The chain uses TRBV7-8 and TRBJ2-1; perhaps TRBD2 as D (5 bases). V lost 5 bases, J lost 5 bases, and 16 bases lay in between. CDR1 is SGHVS, CDR2 FQNEAQ, per germline. The CDR3 is 15 residues long. The CDR3: CASSLQPWRDNEQFF. CDR3 nucleotide sequence: TGTGCCAGCAGCCTTCAGCCTTGGCGGGACAATGAGCAGTTCTTC.

V gene TRBV2 combines with J gene TRBJ1-1, with unresolved D. There are 13 residues in the CDR3. With 9 bases removed from V and 0 bases from J, the gap between germline ends came to 11 bases. Germline assignment: CDR1 SNHLY and CDR2 FYNNEI. The CDR3 DNA sequence: TGTGCCAGTAGCCCCTCTATGAACACTGAAGCTTTCTTT. It is translated as CASSPSMNTEAFF.

This clone was counted many times. The gene calls are TRBV4-1 and TRBJ1-2, with 8 bases that match TRBD1. The ends lost 3 bases at V and 8 bases at J; junction bases unmatched: 17. This CDR3 has 17 residues. Per the germline V gene, CDR1 is MGHRA and CDR2 is YSYEKL. CDR3: CASSQPPSQGAVEGYTF. The CDR3 DNA reads TGCGCCAGCAGCCAGCCCCCAAGTCAGGGGGCAGTTGAGGGCTACACCTTC.

The chain is built from TRBV6-6 and TRBJ2-1, with 10 bases aligning to TRBD2. Germline trimming cut 3 bases from V and 5 bases from J; bases unmatched to any gene: 1. The CDR3 consists of 14 residues. Germline loops: CDR1 MNHNY, CDR2 SVGAGI (reference sequence). CDR3 DNA sequence: TGTGCCAGCAGTTATAGCGGGGGGCACAATGAGCAGTTCTTC. Its translation is CASSYSGGHNEQFF.

The V and J genes are TRBV10-3 and TRBJ1-2, with a possible D match to TRBD1 (6 bases). Germline CDR1 and CDR2: ENHRY and SYGVKD. The CDR3 length is 14 residues. Trimming took off 2 bases at V and 4 bases at J, with 11 bases between the two ends. CDR3 sequence: CAISEGTGPYGYTF. CDR3 nucleotide sequence: TGTGCCATCAGTGAGGGTACAGGGCCCTATGGCTACACCTTC.

The table lists this clone with a count of one. This chain links TRBV6-5 with TRBJ2-1, with 7 bases aligning to TRBD1. CDR3 size: 14 residues. V was pared by 7 bases and J by 5 bases, with 8 bases of the junction left unmatched. CDR1 is MNHEY, CDR2 SVGAGI, per germline. This chain's CDR3 is CASTSSGQNNEQFF. In DNA form, the CDR3 reads TGTGCCAGCACCTCCTCGGGACAGAACAATGAGCAGTTCTTC.

This rearrangement joins TRBV7-9 to TRBJ2-3; 8 nucleotides line up with TRBD1. V shed 2 bases, J shed 4 bases, and the junction held 11 bases outside the gene matches. This CDR3 has 17 amino acids. The germline CDR1 and CDR2 sequences are SEHNR and FQNEAQ (reference sequence). The CDR3 reads CASSLPTGQGFSDTQYF. Written as DNA, the CDR3 is TGTGCCAGCAGCTTACCCACCGGACAGGGTTTCTCAGATACGCAGTATTTT.

The genes are TRBV29-1 and TRBJ2-5, with 7 bases lining up with TRBD1. V trimming: 6 bases; J trimming: 5 bases; junction bases outside the gene matches: 15. Germline-derived CDR1 and CDR2 are SQVTM and ANQGSEA. The CDR3 is 15 amino acids. CDR3 nucleotides: TGCAGCGTACCGTGGACAGGCCCTCATGGGGAGACCCAGTACTTC. Translating it yields CSVPWTGPHGETQYF.

This clone showed up many times. The CDR3 DNA reads as TGCAGCGTTGAAATAACTGGAAACACCATATATTTT. Protein: CSVEITGNTIYF. This chain uses TRBV29-1 with TRBJ1-3; unclear D gene. This CDR3 is 12 amino acids long. Trimming shortened V by 2 bases and J by 2 bases, and 4 bases separated the two germline ends. CDR1 SQVTM and CDR2 ANQGSEA come from the germline V gene.

V usage is TRBV2 and J usage is TRBJ1-2; a possible D gene is TRBD1 (6 bases). The CDR3 runs 14 residues. The germline V gene has CDR1 SNHLY and CDR2 FYNNEI. The V gene lost 6 bases and the J gene lost 0 bases, with 11 bases spanning the gap. CDR3 DNA: TGTGCCAGCAGAATGGACAGCGCTAACTATGGCTACACCTTC. Translating gives CASRMDSANYGYTF.

This chain links TRBV6-5 with TRBJ1-1; D unclear. CDR1 and CDR2 (germline): MNHEY, SVGAGI. The germline V and J ends were trimmed by 0 bases and 5 bases, with 7 bases remaining between them. This CDR3 is built from 13 residues. CDR3 in amino acids: CASSYSRETEAFF. For the CDR3, the DNA is TGTGCCAGCAGTTACTCGAGGGAGACTGAAGCTTTCTTT.

The chain is built from TRBV6-4 and TRBJ2-7, with 14 bases that match TRBD2. The CDR3 consists of 16 residues. Germline V gene sequence: CDR1 MRHNA, CDR2 SNTAGT. V lost 3 bases, J lost 6 bases, and 7 bases stayed unmatched. The CDR3 reads CASSERRLAGGSEQYF. CDR3 sequence (DNA): TGTGCCAGCAGTGAACGCCGACTAGCGGGAGGGAGCGAGCAGTACTTC.

V is TRBV18 and J is TRBJ1-3; D uncertain. The CDR3 runs 14 residues. The V gene lost 3 bases and the J gene lost 0 bases, with 6 bases spanning the gap. Germline CDR1 and CDR2: KGHSH and LQKENI. The CDR3 DNA follows: TGTGCCAGCTCACCCGGAGGCTCTGGAAACACCATATATTTT. This translates into CASSPGGSGNTIYF.

CDR3 in amino acids: CASGRPLNTGELFF. Here the CDR3 DNA reads TGTGCCAGCGGCAGGCCCTTGAACACCGGGGAGCTGTTTTTT. The chain couples TRBV6-5 to TRBJ2-2; D gene ambiguous. Germline CDR1 MNHEY, CDR2 SVGAGI. V gave up 8 bases and J gave up 1 base, with 11 bases separating them. This CDR3 contains 14 residues.

The chain joins TRBV5-6 to TRBJ2-3, with 8 nucleotides matching TRBD1. The germline CDR1 and CDR2 sequences are SGHDT and YYEEEE. The CDR3 spans 15 residues. The V and J ends lost 4 bases and 5 bases, in that order; junction bases with no gene match: 9. The DNA for the CDR3 is TGTGCCAGCAGCGGCCGGGACAGGCGGCGAGATACGCAGTATTTT. It is translated as CASSGRDRRRDTQYF.

V and J are TRBV2 and TRBJ1-5; D is unresolved. CDR1 SNHLY and CDR2 FYNNEI come from the germline V gene. The CDR3 has 14 residues. Trimming removed 4 bases at V and 4 bases at J, with 11 bases between. DNA for the CDR3: TGTGCCAGCAGTGTAGAGATTCGGAATCAGCCCCAGCATTTT. It yields the protein CASSVEIRNQPQHF. Combining the CDR3 with reference TRBV2 and TRBJ1-5 gives the whole variable domain EPEVTQTPSHQVTQMGQEVILRCVPISNHLYFYWYRQILGQKVEFLVSFYNNEISEKSEIFDDQFSVERPDGSNFTLKIRSTKLEDSAMYFCASSVEIRNQPQHFGDGTRLSIL.

The genes are TRBV30 and TRBJ2-3; 11 bases map to TRBD2. The germline gives CDR1 GTSNPN, CDR2 SVGIG (reference sequence). The CDR3 runs 18 residues. The trim removed 2 bases at V and 3 bases at J, leaving 13 bases unmatched. The CDR3 region is CAWSLIVLAGDVTDTQYF. Here the CDR3 DNA reads TGTGCCTGGAGTCTTATCGTACTAGCGGGAGATGTAACAGATACGCAGTATTTT. Filled out from reference TRBV30 and TRBJ2-3, the complete variable domain reads SQTIHQWPATLVQPVGSPLSLECTVEGTSNPNLYWYRQAAGRGLQLLFYSVGIGQISSEVPQNLSASRPQDRQFILSSKKLLLSDSGFYLCAWSLIVLAGDVTDTQYFGPGTRLTVL.

V is TRBV28 and J is TRBJ2-2; 15 positions agree with TRBD2. V shed 4 bases and J 1 base; nucleotides not matched to a gene: 1. This CDR3 is built from 17 residues. Germline assignment: CDR1 MDHEN and CDR2 SYDVKM. As DNA, the CDR3 is TGTGCCAGCAGTTGGGGACTAGCGGGGGGGAACACCGGGGAGCTGTTTTTT. It codes for CASSWGLAGGNTGELFF.

The CDR3 DNA follows: TGTGCCAGCAGCACCCTCACAGGGGAAGGCTATGGCTACACCTTC. Translating it yields CASSTLTGEGYGYTF. The V call is TRBV5-4, the J call TRBJ1-2; 7 nucleotides match TRBD1. The germline gives CDR1 SGHNT, CDR2 YYREEE (reference sequence). V lost 4 bases and J lost 4; bases outside the gene matches: 10. CDR3 size: 15 residues.

The chain employs TRBV7-2 and TRBJ2-7; 7 bases line up with TRBD1. This CDR3 comprises 15 residues. Per germline, CDR1 SGHTA and CDR2 FQGNSA. Trimming removed 5 bases from V and 0 bases from J; junction bases left unmatched: 7. The CDR3 reads CASSNPGQSSYEQYF. In DNA form, the CDR3 reads TGTGCCAGCAGCAACCCGGGACAGAGCTCCTACGAGCAGTACTTC.

In this sample, this clone turned up once. This sample also contains other DNA sequences that code for the same CDR3. The chain uses TRBV7-2 and TRBJ1-3; D uncertain. Trimming removed 0 bases from V and 2 bases from J, with 5 bases in between. Germline V lookup: CDR1 SGHTA, CDR2 FQGNSA. The CDR3 contains 14 residues. Here the CDR3 DNA reads TGTGCCAGCAGCTTAGCCGGAGCTGGAAACACCATATATTTT. This codes for CASSLAGAGNTIYF.

V is TRBV3-1 (or the pseudogene TRBV3-2) and J is TRBJ2-2; 8 bases align to TRBD2. CDR3 length: 15 amino acids. Germline V CDR1 and CDR2: LGHDT, YNNKEL (reference sequence). The trim removed 1 base at V and 5 bases at J, leaving 3 bases unmatched. In nucleotides, the CDR3 is TGTGCCAGCAGCCAAGGAGGACTAGCTACCGGGGAGCTGTTTTTT. Translated: CASSQGGLATGELFF.

The chain employs TRBV29-1 and TRBJ1-4; the D gene is possibly TRBD1 (6 bases). The CDR3 covers 13 residues. The ends were cut back, 5 bases at V and 3 bases at J, with 10 bases in the middle. Germline loops: CDR1 SQVTM, CDR2 ANQGSEA. CDR3 amino acids: CSVRTVPNEKLFF. CDR3 sequence (DNA): TGCAGCGTTCGGACAGTCCCTAATGAAAAACTGTTTTTT. The variable domain in full, with the rest retrieved from reference TRBV29-1 and TRBJ1-4, is SAVISQKPSRDICQRGTSLTIQCQVDSQVTMMFWYRQQPGQSLTLIATANQGSEATYESGFVIDKFPISRPNLTFSTLTVSNMSPEDSSIYLCSVRTVPNEKLFFGSGTQLSVL.